One T cell receptor beta chain is described in this entry. Different DNA sequences within this sample yield the same CDR3. The data were taken from a study of blood T cell repertoires in COVID-19. Some clones are missing from TCRdb's copy, which holds only in-frame ones; the method was immunoSEQ multiplex PCR. In the table there are about 210,000 clones, roughly 84% of which are singletons. This receptor was taken from a man in his forties who had recovered from COVID-19. The sequenced material came from peripheral blood.

DNA of the CDR3: TGTGCCAGCAGTCGGGACACACCCTACGAGCAGTACTTC. Protein product: CASSRDTPYEQYF. The V gene is TRBV6-5, the J gene TRBJ2-7; possible D gene TRBD1, 6 bases. Per germline, CDR1 MNHEY and CDR2 SVGAGI. The CDR3 length is 13 residues. The ends were cut back, 5 bases at V and 2 bases at J, with 10 bases in the middle.